The 25 T cell receptor beta chains below were found in one sample sequenced in a study of neurological immune-mediated disorders. MiXCR, run by TCRdb on the 5' RACE reads, gives a single entry per CDR3 protein. The sample shows about 24,000 distinct CDR3 sequences, 13% of them seen only once. Time point meaning: technical triplicate 1. The sequenced sample consisted of CD4+ T cells from blood. These receptors were taken from a female donor with HTLV-1-associated myelopathy (HAM/TSP).

This clonotype was detected ten times or more. The genes are TRBV11-3 and TRBJ1-1, with TRBD1 as a possible D gene (5 bases). CDR3 size: 13 residues. The germline V gene has CDR1 SGHNT and CDR2 YENEEA. Trimming shortened V by 5 bases and J by 3 bases, and 10 bases separated the two germline ends. This CDR3 reads CASSPGTHTEAFF. CDR3 DNA sequence: TGTGCCAGCAGCCCCGGGACCCACACTGAAGCTTTCTTT.

This clonotype was seen at least ten times. The chain uses TRBV5-1 and TRBJ2-7; D might be TRBD1 or TRBD2, each matching 7 bases. The CDR3 covers 16 residues. Germline V gene sequence: CDR1 SGHRS, CDR2 YFSETQ. Trimming removed 4 bases from V and 0 bases from J, with 17 bases in between. This CDR3 reads CASSPGGPGGSYEQYF. CDR3 coding DNA: TGCGCCAGCAGCCCGGGAGGCCCAGGGGGCTCCTACGAGCAGTACTTC.

The rearrangement uses TRBV20-1 and TRBJ2-1, with D maybe TRBD2 (5 bases). The length of the CDR3 is 12 residues. The V gene lost 1 base and the J gene lost 5 bases, with 6 bases spanning the gap. Germline CDR1 reads DFQATT; CDR2 reads SNEGSKA (reference sequence). CDR3 residues: CSARGGDNEQFF. CDR3 in DNA: TGCAGTGCTAGAGGGGGAGACAATGAGCAGTTCTTC.

This chain connects TRBV7-3 to TRBJ2-5; 10 bases agree with TRBD2. This CDR3 comprises 18 residues. With 5 bases clipped from V and 1 base from J, the junction kept 13 bases outside the gene matches. CDR1 and CDR2 (germline): SGHTA, FQGTGA. The CDR3 reads CASSPGGWTSGIQETQYF. For the CDR3, the DNA is TGTGCCAGCAGCCCCGGGGGGTGGACTAGCGGTATCCAAGAGACCCAGTACTTC.

The table lists this clonotype with many counts. The V call is TRBV20-1, the J call TRBJ2-3; D is possibly TRBD1 (5 bases). The germline gives CDR1 DFQATT, CDR2 SNEGSKA (reference sequence). The CDR3 is 15 amino acids. The V end lost 8 bases, the J end lost 2 bases, and 20 bases lay between the germline ends. This chain's CDR3 is CSFQTGTLLTDTQYF. The CDR3 bases are TGCAGTTTTCAAACAGGCACACTCCTCACAGATACGCAGTATTTT.

There are many counts of this clonotype. This chain links TRBV21-1 with TRBJ2-3; TRBD1 is taken as the D call from the table, unchecked against the DNA. TRBV21-1 is a pseudogene locus. The length of the CDR3 is 16 residues. The CDR3 is CASSKSQGSSTDTQYF. In DNA form, the CDR3 reads TGTGCCAGCAGCAAAAGTCAGGGGTCTAGCACAGATACGCAGTATTTT.

This clonotype was seen many times. V gene TRBV2 combines with J gene TRBJ2-4; possibly TRBD2 for D (6 bases). This CDR3 spans 14 amino acids. CDR1 is SNHLY, CDR2 FYNNEI, per germline. V shed 6 bases and J shed 5 bases, with 14 bases lying between them. The CDR3, as DNA: TGTGCCAGCAGACGGGACTTTTCCGAAAACATTCAGTACTTC. It codes for CASRRDFSENIQYF.

This clonotype was found many times. V is TRBV30 and J is TRBJ2-4, with TRBD2 matching 7 bases. CDR3 length: 13 residues. Germline values: CDR1 GTSNPN, CDR2 SVGIG (reference sequence). The junction had 3 bases not matched to a gene; V was cut back by 2 bases and J by 5 bases. CDR3 residues: CAWSRAGENIQYF. The DNA for the CDR3 is TGTGCCTGGAGTCGCGCGGGGGAAAACATTCAGTACTTC.

This clonotype was recorded at least ten times. The chain couples TRBV11-3 to TRBJ2-5, with D perhaps matching TRBD1 (6 bases). Per germline, CDR1 SGHNT and CDR2 YENEEA. The CDR3 is made up of 15 amino acids. V was cut by 3 bases and J by 1 base, with 12 bases left in between. This chain's CDR3 is CASSFQGIAQETQYF. The CDR3 bases are TGTGCCAGCAGCTTTCAGGGGATAGCCCAAGAGACCCAGTACTTC.

This clonotype was recorded many times. This rearrangement joins TRBV7-8 to TRBJ1-5; 8 bases map to TRBD1. With V trimmed by 4 bases and J by 7 bases, 6 bases remained unmatched. CDR3 length equals 14 residues. The germline V gene encodes CDR1 SGHVS and CDR2 FQNEAQ. This CDR3 reads CASSSQGAGQPQHF. The CDR3 DNA reads as TGTGCCAGCAGCTCCCAGGGGGCGGGCCAGCCCCAGCATTTT.

This clonotype appeared many times. The chain joins TRBV7-9 to TRBJ2-3; 8 bases map to TRBD2. The V and J ends lost 7 bases and 7 bases, in that order; junction bases with no gene match: 13. The CDR3 extends over 15 amino acids. CDR1 and CDR2 from the germline V gene are SEHNR and FQNEAQ (reference sequence). CDR3 sequence (DNA): TGTGCCAGCACCCGGGAGGGGGAGGGGTCAAATACGCAGTATTTT. Protein: CASTREGEGSNTQYF.

This clonotype was seen ten or more times. The chain carries TRBV20-1 and TRBJ2-3; perhaps TRBD2 as D (6 bases). This CDR3 has 15 residues. V was shortened by 3 bases and J by 10 bases, with 23 bases between the two germline ends. Per germline, CDR1 DFQATT and CDR2 SNEGSKA (reference sequence). The DNA for the CDR3 is TGCAGTGCTAGTCCAACCATGATGACTAGGATCGCGCAGTATTTT. It is translated as CSASPTMMTRIAQYF.

Ten or more counts support this clonotype. This chain joins TRBV4-2 and TRBJ1-2, with a tentative D call TRBD1 (6 bases). The CDR3 length is 16 residues. Germline CDR1 reads LGHNA; CDR2 reads YNFKEQ. V was pared by 0 bases and J by 1 base, with 12 bases between. CDR3 DNA sequence: TGTGCCAGCAGCCAAGATCTCCGGGACAATAACTATGGCTACACCTTC. Encoded protein: CASSQDLRDNNYGYTF.

This clonotype was recorded many times. The V call is TRBV7-2, the J call TRBJ2-2; 14 positions agree with TRBD2. V trimming: 1 base; J trimming: 1 base; junction bases outside the gene matches: 2. CDR1 is SGHTA, CDR2 FQGNSA, per germline. The CDR3 totals 18 residues. For the CDR3, the DNA is TGTGCCAGCAGCTTAGGGACTAGCGGGGGGCGGAACACCGGGGAGCTGTTTTTT. Translating it yields CASSLGTSGGRNTGELFF.

This clonotype was counted many times. The V gene is TRBV7-8, the J gene TRBJ1-6; D remains ambiguous. Deletions cut 6 bases from V and 7 bases from J, with 7 bases between. CDR3 length: 12 residues. Germline V CDR1 and CDR2: SGHVS, FQNEAQ. The CDR3 region has the DNA TGTGCCAGCAGGCTGGGAAATTCACCCCTCCACTTT. This codes for CASRLGNSPLHF.

This clonotype was counted ten times or more. The rearrangement links TRBV5-1 to TRBJ1-4; D is perhaps TRBD1 (6 bases). In germline, CDR1 is SGHRS, CDR2 YFSETQ. The V end lost 1 base, the J end lost 0 bases, and 19 bases lay between the germline ends. The CDR3 covers 19 residues. The DNA for the CDR3 is TGCGCCAGCAGCTTGTCCGGGACACCTAGGGCGGCAACTAATGAAAAACTGTTTTTT. Protein product: CASSLSGTPRAATNEKLFF.

This clonotype was observed at least ten times. V gene TRBV20-1 combines with J gene TRBJ2-3; 7 bases are a match to TRBD2. J lost 0 bases, V lost 1 base, and 7 bases had no gene match. The CDR3 spans 16 residues. CDR1 and CDR2 from the germline V gene are DFQATT and SNEGSKA (reference sequence). This CDR3 is CSARVSTSSSTDTQYF. The DNA for the CDR3 is TGCAGTGCTAGAGTATCGACTAGCAGCAGCACAGATACGCAGTATTTT.

This clonotype has ten or more counts. The chain has TRBV3-1 and TRBJ1-5; D is unresolved. V lost 4 bases to trimming and J lost 4 bases, with 17 bases between them. CDR1 is LGHDT and CDR2 is YNNKEL in the germline V gene (reference sequence). This CDR3 contains 16 residues. The CDR3 loop is CASSLGRVGPNQPQHF. The CDR3 region has the DNA TGTGCCAGCAGCCTCGGGCGTGTAGGCCCGAATCAGCCCCAGCATTTT.

The V gene is TRBV5-1, the J gene TRBJ2-7, with D tentatively TRBD1 or TRBD2 (6 bases each). V was clipped by 3 bases and J by 6 bases, with 22 bases between them. The CDR3 runs 16 residues. Germline V gives CDR1 SGHRS, CDR2 YFSETQ. For the CDR3, the DNA is TGCGCCAGCAGCTGGTTTCAGGGCCGTGGGGGGCTCGAGCAGTACTTC. Protein: CASSWFQGRGGLEQYF.

This clonotype was picked up many times. This sequence joins TRBV20-1 and TRBJ2-4; 7 nucleotides line up with TRBD1. Germline lookup yields CDR1 DFQATT and CDR2 SNEGSKA (reference sequence). The J segment lost 3 bases and the V segment lost 6 bases, leaving 8 bases of the junction unmatched. This CDR3 has 14 residues. The CDR3 sequence: CSAADRVGKNIQYF. In DNA, the CDR3 is TGCAGTGCGGCCGACAGGGTCGGCAAAAACATTCAGTACTTC.

In this sample, this clonotype turned up many times. The gene calls are TRBV10-3 and TRBJ1-1, with D possibly being TRBD1 (6 bases). Germline V gene lookup returns CDR1 ENHRY and CDR2 SYGVKD. V lost 10 bases and J 9 bases, leaving 18 bases between the germline ends. This CDR3 comprises 12 residues. DNA of the CDR3: TGTGCCACCCGGGACACACCGCGAAAAGCTTTCTTT. Its translation: CATRDTPRKAFF.

This clonotype was seen many times. The V call is TRBV10-3, the J call TRBJ1-2; D may be TRBD1 (5 bases). Germline values: CDR1 ENHRY, CDR2 SYGVKD. CDR3 length: 16 residues. V lost 6 bases, J lost 2 bases, and 19 bases lay in between. The chain's CDR3 is CAISGDLPKGNYGYTF. CDR3 coding DNA: TGTGCCATCAGCGGGGACCTCCCTAAGGGGAACTATGGCTACACCTTC.

The table lists this clonotype with many counts. The chain couples TRBV12-3 or TRBV12-4 to TRBJ2-3, with 15 bases that match TRBD2. The V and J ends lost 5 bases and 4 bases, in that order; junction bases with no gene match: 4. The CDR3 is 16 amino acids. CDR3 residues: CASSPGLAGGSDTQYF. For the CDR3, the DNA is TGTGCCAGCAGTCCAGGACTAGCGGGAGGGTCAGATACGCAGTATTTT.

This clonotype counts as medium-sized. The V gene is TRBV20-1, the J gene TRBJ2-1; D gene ambiguous. V lost 3 bases and J lost 8, with 11 bases in between. This CDR3 spans 12 amino acids. Germline V lookup: CDR1 DFQATT, CDR2 SNEGSKA (reference sequence). CDR3 sequence (DNA): TGCAGTGCTAGGCCCCTTGTCGATGAGCAGTTCTTC. Protein: CSARPLVDEQFF.

This clonotype was detected many times. V gene TRBV9 combines with J gene TRBJ2-7; D is uncertain. The length of the CDR3 is 14 residues. V lost 2 bases and J 0 bases, leaving 9 bases between the germline ends. In germline, CDR1 is SGDLS, CDR2 YYNGEE. In DNA, the CDR3 is TGTGCCAGCAGCGTGGCGCCGGCCTCCTACGAGCAGTACTTC. Protein sequence: CASSVAPASYEQYF.